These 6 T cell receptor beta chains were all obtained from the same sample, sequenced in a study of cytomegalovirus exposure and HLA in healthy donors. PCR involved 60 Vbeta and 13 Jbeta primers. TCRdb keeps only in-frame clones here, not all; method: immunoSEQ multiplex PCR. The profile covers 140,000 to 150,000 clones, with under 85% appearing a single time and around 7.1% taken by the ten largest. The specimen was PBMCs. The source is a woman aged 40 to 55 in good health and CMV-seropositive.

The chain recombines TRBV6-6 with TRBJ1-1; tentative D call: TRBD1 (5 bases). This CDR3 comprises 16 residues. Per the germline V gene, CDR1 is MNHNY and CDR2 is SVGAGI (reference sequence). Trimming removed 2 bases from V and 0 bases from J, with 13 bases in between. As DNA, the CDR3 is TGTGCCAGCAGTTACGTAGACAGTCACTTGAACACTGAAGCTTTCTTT. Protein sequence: CASSYVDSHLNTEAFF.

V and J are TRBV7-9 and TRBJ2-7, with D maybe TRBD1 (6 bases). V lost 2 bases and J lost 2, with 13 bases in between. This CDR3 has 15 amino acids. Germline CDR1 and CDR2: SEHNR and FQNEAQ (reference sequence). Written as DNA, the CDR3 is TGTGCCAGCAGCTTAAGTCGACAGGCCCCCTACGAGCAGTACTTC. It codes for CASSLSRQAPYEQYF.

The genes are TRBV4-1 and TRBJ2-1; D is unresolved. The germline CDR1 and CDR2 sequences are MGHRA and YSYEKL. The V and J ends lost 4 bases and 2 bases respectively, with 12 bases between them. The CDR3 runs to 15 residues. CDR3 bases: TGCGCCAGCAGCCCCCTTGGGCGCACCTACAATGAGCAGTTCTTC. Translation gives CASSPLGRTYNEQFF.

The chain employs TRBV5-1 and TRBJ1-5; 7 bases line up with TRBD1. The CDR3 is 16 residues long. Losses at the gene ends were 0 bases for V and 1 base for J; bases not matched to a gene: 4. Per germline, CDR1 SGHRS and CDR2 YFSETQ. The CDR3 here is CASSLEAQGSNQPQHF. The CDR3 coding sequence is TGCGCCAGCAGCTTGGAGGCACAGGGGAGCAATCAGCCCCAGCATTTT. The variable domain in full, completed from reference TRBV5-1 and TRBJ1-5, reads KAGVTQTPRYLIKTRGQQVTLSCSPISGHRSVSWYQQTPGQGLQFLFEYFSETQRNKGNFPGRFSGRQFSNSRSEMNVSTLELGDSALYLCASSLEAQGSNQPQHFGDGTRLSIL.

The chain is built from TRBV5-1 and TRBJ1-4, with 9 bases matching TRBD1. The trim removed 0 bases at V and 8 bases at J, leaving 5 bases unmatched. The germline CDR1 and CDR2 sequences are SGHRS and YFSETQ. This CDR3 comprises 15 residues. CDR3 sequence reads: CASSLDTGGAEKLFF. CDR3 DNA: TGCGCCAGCAGCTTGGACACAGGGGGCGCGGAAAAACTGTTTTTT. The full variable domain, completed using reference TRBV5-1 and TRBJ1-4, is KAGVTQTPRYLIKTRGQQVTLSCSPISGHRSVSWYQQTPGQGLQFLFEYFSETQRNKGNFPGRFSGRQFSNSRSEMNVSTLELGDSALYLCASSLDTGGAEKLFFGSGTQLSVL.

The CDR3 DNA follows: TGTGCTAGTGGTCCGGGGCGGGGGGATGATGAGCAGTTCTTC. This sequence encodes CASGPGRGDDEQFF. The rearrangement links TRBV12-5 to TRBJ2-1; 8 nucleotides match TRBD2. J gave up 8 bases and V 5 bases, and 8 bases lay outside the gene matches. Per the germline V gene, CDR1 is LGHNT and CDR2 is FRNRAP. The CDR3 consists of 14 residues.